The clone carrying this T cell receptor (beta chain) turned up a few times. Its antigen remains unknown. An end of the junction does not agree with germline; a read error may underlie this. This sample stems from a study of T cell repertoires in cytomegalovirus infection. The overall study: As its CMV epitopes, the study selected recently identified HLA-C-restricted and well-studied HLA-B-restricted targets. CMV infection plus the matching HLA type was flagged by public TCR beta signatures. Findings and caveats of the study: The study found HLA-C-restricted CMV-specific TCR beta clonotypes dominating the ex vivo response. Frequencies of public TCR beta families were cumulated, and this identified carriers of CMV plus the relevant HLA.

Via MiXCR, TCRdb re-called the reads, giving one row per CDR3 protein. The table lists 900,000 to 950,000 distinct CDR3 sequences, roughly 30% of them singletons. This material consisted of cultured CD8+ T cells from PBMCs, taken from culture after CMV antigen stimulation. This clonotype was sampled from a human donor in good health (CMV status not recorded). Some clones in this sample may be carry-over from other donors' samples.

In nucleotides, the CDR3 is TGTGCCAGCAGCTCAGCGGGACCACCTAACTTC. Translating gives CASSSAGPPNF. The chain recombines TRBV7-6 with TRBJ2-5; TRBD2 matches at 7 bases. The germline V gene has CDR1 SGHVS and CDR2 FNYEAQ. This CDR3 comprises 11 residues.